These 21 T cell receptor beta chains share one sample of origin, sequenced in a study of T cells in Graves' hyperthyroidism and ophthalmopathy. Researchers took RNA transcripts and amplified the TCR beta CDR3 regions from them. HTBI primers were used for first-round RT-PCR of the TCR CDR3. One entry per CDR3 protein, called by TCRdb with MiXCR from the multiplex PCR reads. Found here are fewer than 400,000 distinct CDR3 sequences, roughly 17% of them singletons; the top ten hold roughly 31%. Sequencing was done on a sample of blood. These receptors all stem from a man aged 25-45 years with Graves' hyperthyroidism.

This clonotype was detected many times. CDR3: CSASLTSGTQYF. CDR3 sequence (DNA): TGCAGTGCTAGCCTGACCTCGGGAACGCAGTATTTT. The chain has TRBV20-1 and TRBJ2-3; possibly TRBD2 for D (5 bases). V was trimmed by 3 bases and J by 9 bases, leaving 13 bases between them. Germline V gene data show CDR1 as DFQATT and CDR2 as SNEGSKA (reference sequence). CDR3 length: 12 amino acids.

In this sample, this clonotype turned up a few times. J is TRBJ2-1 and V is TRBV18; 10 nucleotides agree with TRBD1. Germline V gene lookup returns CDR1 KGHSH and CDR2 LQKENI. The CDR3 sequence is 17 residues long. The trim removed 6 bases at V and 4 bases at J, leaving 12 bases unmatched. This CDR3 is CASSEEDRGRIYNEQFF. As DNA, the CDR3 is TGTGCCAGCTCCGAGGAAGACAGGGGGCGAATTTACAATGAGCAGTTCTTC. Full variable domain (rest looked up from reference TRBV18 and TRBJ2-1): NAGVMQNPRHLVRRRGQEARLRCSPMKGHSHVYWYRQLPEEGLKFMVYLQKENIIDESGMPKERFSAEFPKEGPSILRIQQVVRGDSAAYFCASSEEDRGRIYNEQFFGPGTRLTVL.

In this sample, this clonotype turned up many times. CDR3 nucleotide sequence: TGCGCCAGCAGCCAAGATAGGACCAGTACGCGCGTCGAGCAGTACTTC. Protein sequence: CASSQDRTSTRVEQYF. This chain joins TRBV4-1 and TRBJ2-7, with D hard to call. The CDR3 runs 16 residues. The V end lost 0 bases, the J end lost 6 bases, and 18 bases lay between the germline ends. CDR1 is MGHRA, CDR2 YSYEKL, per germline.

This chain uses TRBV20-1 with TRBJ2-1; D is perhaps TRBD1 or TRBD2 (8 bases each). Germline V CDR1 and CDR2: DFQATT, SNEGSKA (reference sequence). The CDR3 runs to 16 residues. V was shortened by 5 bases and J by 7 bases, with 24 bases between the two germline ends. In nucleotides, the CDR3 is TGCAGTGCTCCTCAACGGGGGGGGCAGGGGGCGAATGAGCAGTTCTTC. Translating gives CSAPQRGGQGANEQFF.

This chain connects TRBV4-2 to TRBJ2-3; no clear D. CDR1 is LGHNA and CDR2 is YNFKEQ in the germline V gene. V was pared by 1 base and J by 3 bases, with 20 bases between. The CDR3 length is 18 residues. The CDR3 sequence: CASSQVQRVGDRTDTQYF. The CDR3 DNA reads TGTGCCAGCAGCCAAGTCCAGCGCGTTGGAGATAGGACAGATACGCAGTATTTT.

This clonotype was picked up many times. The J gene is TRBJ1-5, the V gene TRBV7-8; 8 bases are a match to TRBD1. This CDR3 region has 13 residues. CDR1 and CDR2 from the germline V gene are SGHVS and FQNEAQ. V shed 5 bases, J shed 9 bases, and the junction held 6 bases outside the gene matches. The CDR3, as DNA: TGTGCCAGCAGCCCGGACAGGGACCGGCCCCAGCATTTT. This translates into CASSPDRDRPQHF.

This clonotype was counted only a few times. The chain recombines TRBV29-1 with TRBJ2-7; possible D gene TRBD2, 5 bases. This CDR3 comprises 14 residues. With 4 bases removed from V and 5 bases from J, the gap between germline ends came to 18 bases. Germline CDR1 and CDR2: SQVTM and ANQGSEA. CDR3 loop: CSVAAGTAGNEQYF. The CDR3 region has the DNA TGCAGCGTTGCGGCGGGCACCGCAGGAAACGAGCAGTACTTC.

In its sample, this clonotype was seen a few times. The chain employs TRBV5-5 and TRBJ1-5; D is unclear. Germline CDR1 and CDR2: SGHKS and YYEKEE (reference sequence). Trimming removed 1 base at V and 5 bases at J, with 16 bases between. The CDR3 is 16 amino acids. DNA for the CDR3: TGTGCCAGCAGCTTGCCTCCCCCTTATGTTGATCAGCCCCAGCATTTT. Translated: CASSLPPPYVDQPQHF. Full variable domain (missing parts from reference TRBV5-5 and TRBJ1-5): DAGVTQSPTHLIKTRGQQVTLRCSPISGHKSVSWYQQVLGQGPQFIFQYYEKEERGRGNFPDRFSARQFPNYSSELNVNALLLGDSALYLCASSLPPPYVDQPQHFGDGTRLSIL.

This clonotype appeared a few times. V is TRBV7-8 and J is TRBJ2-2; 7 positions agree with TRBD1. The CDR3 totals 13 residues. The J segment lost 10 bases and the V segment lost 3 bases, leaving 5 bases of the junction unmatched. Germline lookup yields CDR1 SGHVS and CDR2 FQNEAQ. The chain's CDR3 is CASSFRTGEELFF. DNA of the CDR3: TGTGCCAGCAGCTTTAGAACAGGGGAGGAGCTGTTTTTT.

CDR3 in amino acids: CASRDPGQGQAFF. The CDR3 nucleotides are TGTGCCAGCAGGGATCCGGGACAGGGCCAAGCTTTCTTT. The rearrangement joins TRBV12-3 or TRBV12-4 to TRBJ1-1; 9 positions agree with TRBD1. The CDR3 covers 13 residues. Trimming removed 6 bases from V and 9 bases from J; junction bases left unmatched: 8.

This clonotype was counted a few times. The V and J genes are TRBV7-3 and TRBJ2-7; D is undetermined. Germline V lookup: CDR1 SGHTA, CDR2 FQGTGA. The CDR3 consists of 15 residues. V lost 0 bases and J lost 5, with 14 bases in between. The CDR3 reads CASSLTLASSHEQYF. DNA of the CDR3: TGTGCCAGCAGCTTAACGTTAGCCAGTTCCCACGAGCAGTACTTC.

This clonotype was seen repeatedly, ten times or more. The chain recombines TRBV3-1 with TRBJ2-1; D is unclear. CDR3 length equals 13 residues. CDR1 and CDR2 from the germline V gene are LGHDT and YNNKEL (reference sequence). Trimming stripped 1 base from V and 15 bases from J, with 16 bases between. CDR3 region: CASSQVGRSPPFF. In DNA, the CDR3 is TGTGCCAGCAGCCAAGTGGGAAGGTCTCCACCGTTCTTC.

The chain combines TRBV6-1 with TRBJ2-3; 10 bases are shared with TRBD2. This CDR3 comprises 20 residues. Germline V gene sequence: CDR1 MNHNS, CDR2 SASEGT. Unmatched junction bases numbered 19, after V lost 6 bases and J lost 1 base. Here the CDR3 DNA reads TGTGCCAGCAGGACTTTGGCTAGCGGGAGAGGTTTTTATCGCACAGATACGCAGTATTTT. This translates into CASRTLASGRGFYRTDTQYF.

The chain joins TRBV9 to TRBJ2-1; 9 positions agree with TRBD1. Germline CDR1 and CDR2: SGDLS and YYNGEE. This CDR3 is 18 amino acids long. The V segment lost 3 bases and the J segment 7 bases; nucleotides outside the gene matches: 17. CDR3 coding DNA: TGTGCCAGCAGCGCACAGGGGGCCCGGGGCGGGAGTCATAATGAGCAGTTCTTC. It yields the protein CASSAQGARGGSHNEQFF.

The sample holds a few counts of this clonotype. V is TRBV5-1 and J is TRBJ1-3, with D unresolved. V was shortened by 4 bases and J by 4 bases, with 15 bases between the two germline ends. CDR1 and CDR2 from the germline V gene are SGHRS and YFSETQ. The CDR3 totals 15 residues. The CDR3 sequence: CASSPRGVEGNTIYF. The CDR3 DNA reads TGCGCCAGCAGCCCCCGTGGGGTGGAAGGAAACACCATATATTTT.

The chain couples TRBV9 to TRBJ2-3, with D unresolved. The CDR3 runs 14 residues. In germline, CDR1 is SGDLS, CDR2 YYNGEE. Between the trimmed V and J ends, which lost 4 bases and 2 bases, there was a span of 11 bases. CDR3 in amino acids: CASSSSVHTDTQYF. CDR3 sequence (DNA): TGTGCCAGCAGCTCCTCGGTTCACACAGATACGCAGTATTTT.

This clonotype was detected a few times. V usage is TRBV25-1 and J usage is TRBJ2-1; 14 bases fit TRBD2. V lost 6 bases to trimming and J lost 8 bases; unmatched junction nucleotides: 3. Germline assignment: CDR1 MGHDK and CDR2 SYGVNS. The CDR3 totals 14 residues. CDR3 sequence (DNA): TGTGCCAGCAGCGGGACTAGCGGGAGCTATGAGCAGTTCTTC. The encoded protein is CASSGTSGSYEQFF.

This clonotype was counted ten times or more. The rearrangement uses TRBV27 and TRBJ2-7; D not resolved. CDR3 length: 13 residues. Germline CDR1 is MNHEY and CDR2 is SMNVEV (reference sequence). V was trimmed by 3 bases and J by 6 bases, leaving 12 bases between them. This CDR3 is CASSFRPVGEQYF. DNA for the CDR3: TGTGCCAGCAGTTTTCGTCCTGTGGGCGAGCAGTACTTC.

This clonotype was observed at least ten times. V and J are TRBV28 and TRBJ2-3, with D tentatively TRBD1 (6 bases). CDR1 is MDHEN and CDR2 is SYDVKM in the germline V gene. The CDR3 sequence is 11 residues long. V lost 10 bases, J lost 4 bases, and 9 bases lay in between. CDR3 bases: TGTGCCACCGAGGGGGCAGATACGCAGTATTTT. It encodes CATEGADTQYF.

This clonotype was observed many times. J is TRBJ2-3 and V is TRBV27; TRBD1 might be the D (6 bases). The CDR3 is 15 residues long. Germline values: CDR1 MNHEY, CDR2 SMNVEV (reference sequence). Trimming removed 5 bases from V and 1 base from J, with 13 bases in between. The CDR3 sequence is CASSDQGTGTDTQYF. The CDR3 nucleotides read TGTGCCAGCAGTGACCAGGGGACCGGCACAGATACGCAGTATTTT.

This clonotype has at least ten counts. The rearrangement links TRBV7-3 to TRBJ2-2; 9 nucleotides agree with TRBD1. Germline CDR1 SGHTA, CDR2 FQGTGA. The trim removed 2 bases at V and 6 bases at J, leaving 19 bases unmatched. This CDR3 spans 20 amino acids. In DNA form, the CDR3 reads TGTGCCAGCAGCTTACTCACCCCGGGACAGGGATTGTGGAGGTCCGGGGAGCTGTTTTTT. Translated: CASSLLTPGQGLWRSGELFF.